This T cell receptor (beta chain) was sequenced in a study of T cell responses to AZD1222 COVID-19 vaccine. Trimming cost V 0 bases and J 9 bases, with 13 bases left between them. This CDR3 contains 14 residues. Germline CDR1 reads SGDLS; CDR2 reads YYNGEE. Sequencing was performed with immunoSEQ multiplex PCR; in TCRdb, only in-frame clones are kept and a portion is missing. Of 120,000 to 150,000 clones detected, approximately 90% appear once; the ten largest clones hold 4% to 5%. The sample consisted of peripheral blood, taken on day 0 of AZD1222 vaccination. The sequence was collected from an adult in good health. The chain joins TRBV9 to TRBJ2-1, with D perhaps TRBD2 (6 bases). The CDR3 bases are TGTGCCAGCAGCGTAGCCATGATAGCGGCTGAGCAGTTCTTC. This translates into CASSVAMIAAEQFF.